A single TCR beta chain is shown here with its context. Its target is unknown. The data are from a study of T cell responses to AZD1222 COVID-19 vaccine. The CDR3 spans 13 residues. Between the trimmed V and J ends, which lost 2 bases and 7 bases, there was a span of 11 bases. The method was immunoSEQ multiplex PCR; TCRdb's version includes in-frame clones alone and lacks a portion of them. The repertoire has tens of thousands of clones, roughly 89% of them found once; the top ten carry roughly 2.3%. General observations from the study: Donor demographics were predominantly white British with a female majority; clonal diversity may be underestimated. Targeting of unmutated variant regions was reportedly seen in nearly half of spike-specific TCRs. There were vaccine-associated CD4 TCRs across spike, dominant at 160-218 and 743-854. The breadth and depth of Spike-specific TCRs increased once two AZD1222 doses had been given.

The rearrangement uses TRBV12-3 or TRBV12-4 and TRBJ1-1; a possible D gene is TRBD1 (5 bases). Source: peripheral blood, taken on day 0 of AZD1222 vaccination. The receptor was derived from an adult in good health. CDR3 sequence (DNA): TGTGCCAGCAGTTTATCAGGGATAAATGAAGCTTTCTTT. This gives the protein CASSLSGINEAFF.